This TCR beta chain was recorded in a study of cytotoxic CD8 clonotypes in ibrutinib-treated CLL. Deep sequencing aimed at 1 in 200,000 to 1 in 1 million T cells' resolution. The repertoire was sequenced with immunoSEQ multiplex PCR; TCRdb's copy has only in-frame clones and lacks some. The data contain roughly 190,000 clones, 72% of them seen just once; the ten biggest clones take up under 15%. The CDR3 contains 15 residues. V dropped 4 bases and J dropped 0 bases, with 11 bases sitting between them. Germline V lookup: CDR1 SGHRS, CDR2 YFSETQ. This chain links TRBV5-1 with TRBJ2-1, with D uncertain. This receptor was identified in a human donor with chronic lymphocytic leukemia. The specimen comprised PBMCs, sampled after 24 months of ibrutinib treatment. This chain's CDR3 is CASSPESSSYNEQFF. The CDR3, as DNA: TGCGCCAGCAGCCCGGAATCTAGCTCCTACAATGAGCAGTTCTTC.